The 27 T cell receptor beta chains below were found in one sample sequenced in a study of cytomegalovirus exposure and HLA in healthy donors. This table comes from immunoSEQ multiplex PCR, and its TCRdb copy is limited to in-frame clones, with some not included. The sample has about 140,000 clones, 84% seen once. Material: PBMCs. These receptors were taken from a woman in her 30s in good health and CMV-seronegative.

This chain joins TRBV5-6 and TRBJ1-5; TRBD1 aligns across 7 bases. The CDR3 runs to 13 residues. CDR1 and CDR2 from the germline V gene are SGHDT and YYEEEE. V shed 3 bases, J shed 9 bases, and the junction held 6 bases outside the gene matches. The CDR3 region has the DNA TGTGCCAGCAGCTACAGGGGTCTTTGGCCCCAGCATTTT. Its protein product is CASSYRGLWPQHF.

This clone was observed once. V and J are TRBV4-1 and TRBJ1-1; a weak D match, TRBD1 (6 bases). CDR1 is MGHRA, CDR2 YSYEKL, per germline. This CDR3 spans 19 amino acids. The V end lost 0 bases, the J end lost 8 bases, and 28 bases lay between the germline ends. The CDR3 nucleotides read TGCGCCAGCAGCCAAGATTCACGGCGGACAGAAACACCCCAGATAGAAGCTTTCTTT. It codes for CASSQDSRRTETPQIEAFF.

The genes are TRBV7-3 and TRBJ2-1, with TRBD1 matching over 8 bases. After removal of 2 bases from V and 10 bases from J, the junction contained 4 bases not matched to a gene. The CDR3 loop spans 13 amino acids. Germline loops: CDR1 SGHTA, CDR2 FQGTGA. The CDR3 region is CASSLDPGGEQFF. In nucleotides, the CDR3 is TGTGCCAGCAGCTTAGATCCAGGGGGCGAGCAGTTCTTC.

Here the CDR3 reads CSVTAPVGYTF. The CDR3 nucleotides read TGCAGCGTAACAGCCCCCGTAGGCTACACCTTC. The rearrangement uses TRBV29-1 and TRBJ1-2, with D unresolved. The germline V gene has CDR1 SQVTM and CDR2 ANQGSEA. The germline V and J ends were trimmed by 6 bases and 8 bases, with 13 bases remaining between them. This CDR3 region has 11 residues. Filled out from reference TRBV29-1 and TRBJ1-2, the complete variable domain reads SAVISQKPSRDICQRGTSLTIQCQVDSQVTMMFWYRQQPGQSLTLIATANQGSEATYESGFVIDKFPISRPNLTFSTLTVSNMSPEDSSIYLCSVTAPVGYTFGSGTRLTVV.

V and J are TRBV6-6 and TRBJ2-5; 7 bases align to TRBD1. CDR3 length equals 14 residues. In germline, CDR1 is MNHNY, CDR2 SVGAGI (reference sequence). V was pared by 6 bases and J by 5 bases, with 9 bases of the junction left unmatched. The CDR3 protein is CASRPRQGWETQYF. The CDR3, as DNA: TGTGCCAGCAGACCTAGACAGGGATGGGAGACCCAGTACTTC.

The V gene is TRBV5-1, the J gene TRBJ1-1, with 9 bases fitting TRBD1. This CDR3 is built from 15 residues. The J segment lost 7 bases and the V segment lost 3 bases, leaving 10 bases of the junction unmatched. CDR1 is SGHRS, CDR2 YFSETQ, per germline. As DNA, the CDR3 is TGCGCCAGCAGCTCTTCCGGGACAGGGAATAATGAAGCTTTCTTT. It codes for CASSSSGTGNNEAFF. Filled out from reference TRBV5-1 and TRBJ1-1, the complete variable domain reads KAGVTQTPRYLIKTRGQQVTLSCSPISGHRSVSWYQQTPGQGLQFLFEYFSETQRNKGNFPGRFSGRQFSNSRSEMNVSTLELGDSALYLCASSSSGTGNNEAFFGQGTRLTVV.

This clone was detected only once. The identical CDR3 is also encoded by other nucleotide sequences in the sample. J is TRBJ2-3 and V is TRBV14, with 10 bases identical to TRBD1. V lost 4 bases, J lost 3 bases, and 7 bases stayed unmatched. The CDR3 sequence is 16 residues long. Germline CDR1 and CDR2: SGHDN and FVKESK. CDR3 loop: CASSPRDRGWTDTQYF. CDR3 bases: TGTGCCAGCAGCCCCCGGGACAGGGGATGGACAGATACGCAGTATTTT.

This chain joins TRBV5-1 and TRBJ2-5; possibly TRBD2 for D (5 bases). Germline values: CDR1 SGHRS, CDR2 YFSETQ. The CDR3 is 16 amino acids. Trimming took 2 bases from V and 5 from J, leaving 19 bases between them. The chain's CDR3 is CASSLPSSRGGETQYF. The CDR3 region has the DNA TGCGCCAGCAGCTTACCCTCTAGTCGGGGTGGCGAGACCCAGTACTTC.

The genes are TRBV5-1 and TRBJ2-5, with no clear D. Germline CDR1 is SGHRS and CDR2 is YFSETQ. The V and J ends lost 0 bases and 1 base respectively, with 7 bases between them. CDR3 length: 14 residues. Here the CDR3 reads CASSLGGSQETQYF. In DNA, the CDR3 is TGCGCCAGCAGCTTGGGCGGCAGCCAAGAGACCCAGTACTTC.

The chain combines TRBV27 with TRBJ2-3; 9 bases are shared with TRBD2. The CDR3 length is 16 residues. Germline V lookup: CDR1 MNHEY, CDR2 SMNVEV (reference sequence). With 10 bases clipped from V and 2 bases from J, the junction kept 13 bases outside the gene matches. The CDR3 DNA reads TGTGCCACCACCCAGTCATCTAGCGGGAACACAGATACGCAGTATTTT. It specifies CATTQSSSGNTDTQYF.

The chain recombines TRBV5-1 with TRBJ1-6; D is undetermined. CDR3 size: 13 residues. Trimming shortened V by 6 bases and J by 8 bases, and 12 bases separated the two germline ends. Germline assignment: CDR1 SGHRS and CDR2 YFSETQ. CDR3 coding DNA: TGCGCCAGCACCCTGCGGTCCGATTCACCCCTCCACTTT. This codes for CASTLRSDSPLHF.

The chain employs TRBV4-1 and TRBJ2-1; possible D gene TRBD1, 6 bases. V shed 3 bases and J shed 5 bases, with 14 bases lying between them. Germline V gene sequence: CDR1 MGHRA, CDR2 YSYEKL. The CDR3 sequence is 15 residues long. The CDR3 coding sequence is TGCGCCAGCAGCCATGAGGACAGCTCTAACAATGAGCAGTTCTTC. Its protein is CASSHEDSSNNEQFF.

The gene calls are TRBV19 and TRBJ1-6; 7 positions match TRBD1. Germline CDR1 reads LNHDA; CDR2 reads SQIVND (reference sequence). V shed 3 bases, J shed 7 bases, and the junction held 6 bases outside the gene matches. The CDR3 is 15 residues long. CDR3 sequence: CASSINRGGNSPLHF. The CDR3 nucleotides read TGTGCCAGTAGTATTAACAGGGGAGGAAATTCACCCCTCCACTTT.

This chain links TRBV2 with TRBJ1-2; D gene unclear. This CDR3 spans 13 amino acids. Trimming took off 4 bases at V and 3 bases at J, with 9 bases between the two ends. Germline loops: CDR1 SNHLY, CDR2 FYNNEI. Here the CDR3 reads CASSVRQDYGYTF. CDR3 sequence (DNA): TGTGCCAGCAGTGTTAGGCAGGACTATGGCTACACCTTC.

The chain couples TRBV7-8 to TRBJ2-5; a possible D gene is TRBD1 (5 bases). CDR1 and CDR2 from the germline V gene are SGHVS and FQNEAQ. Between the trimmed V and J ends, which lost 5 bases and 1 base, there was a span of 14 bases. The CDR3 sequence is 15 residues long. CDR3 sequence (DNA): TGTGCCAGCAGCCTGAACACAGGATTCCAAGAGACCCAGTACTTC. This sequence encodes CASSLNTGFQETQYF.

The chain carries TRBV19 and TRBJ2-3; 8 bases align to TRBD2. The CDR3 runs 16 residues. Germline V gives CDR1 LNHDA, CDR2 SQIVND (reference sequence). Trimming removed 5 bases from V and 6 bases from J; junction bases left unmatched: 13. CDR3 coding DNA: TGTGCCAGTAGTCTCAGAGTAGCGGGGACGGGGGATACGCAGTATTTT. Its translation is CASSLRVAGTGDTQYF.

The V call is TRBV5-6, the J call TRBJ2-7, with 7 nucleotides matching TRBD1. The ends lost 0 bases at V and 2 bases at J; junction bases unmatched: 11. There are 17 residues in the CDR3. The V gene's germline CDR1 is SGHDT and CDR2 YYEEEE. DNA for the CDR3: TGTGCCAGCAGCTTGGTTAGGGCAGGGGGTTACACCTACGAGCAGTACTTC. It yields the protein CASSLVRAGGYTYEQYF.

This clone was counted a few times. The CDR3 DNA follows: TGTGCCAGTAGTCCCATAGGGAGGACTGAAGCTTTCTTT. It yields the protein CASSPIGRTEAFF. The chain employs TRBV19 and TRBJ1-1; no clear D gene. V lost 5 bases, J lost 5 bases, and 12 bases lay in between. CDR1 and CDR2 (germline): LNHDA, SQIVND (reference sequence). The CDR3 covers 13 residues.

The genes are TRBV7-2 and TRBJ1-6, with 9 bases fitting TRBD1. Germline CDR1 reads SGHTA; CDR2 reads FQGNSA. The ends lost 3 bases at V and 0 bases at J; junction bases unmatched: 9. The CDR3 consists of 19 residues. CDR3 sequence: CASSLMGQGYRSYNSPLHF. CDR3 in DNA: TGTGCCAGCAGCTTGATGGGACAGGGATATCGCTCCTATAATTCACCCCTCCACTTT.

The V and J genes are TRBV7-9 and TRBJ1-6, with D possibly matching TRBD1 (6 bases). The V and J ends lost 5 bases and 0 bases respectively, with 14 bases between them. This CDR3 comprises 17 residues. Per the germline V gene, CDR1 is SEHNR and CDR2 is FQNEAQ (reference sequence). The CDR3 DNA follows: TGTGCCAGCAGCGTATTCAGGGGCTACTCCTATAATTCACCCCTCCACTTT. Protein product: CASSVFRGYSYNSPLHF.

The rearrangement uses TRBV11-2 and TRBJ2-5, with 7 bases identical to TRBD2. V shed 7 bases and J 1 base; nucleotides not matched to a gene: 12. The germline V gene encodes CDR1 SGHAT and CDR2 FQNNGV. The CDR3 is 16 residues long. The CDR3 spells CASTGGGGGFQETQYF. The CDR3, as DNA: TGTGCCAGCACCGGTGGTGGGGGGGGATTCCAAGAGACCCAGTACTTC.

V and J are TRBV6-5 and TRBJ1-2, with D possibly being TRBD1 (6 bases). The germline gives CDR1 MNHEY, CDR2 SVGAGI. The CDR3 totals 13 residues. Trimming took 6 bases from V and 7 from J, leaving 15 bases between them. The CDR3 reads CASSIGTYRGYTF. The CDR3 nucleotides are TGTGCCAGCAGCATCGGGACATATCGTGGCTACACCTTC.

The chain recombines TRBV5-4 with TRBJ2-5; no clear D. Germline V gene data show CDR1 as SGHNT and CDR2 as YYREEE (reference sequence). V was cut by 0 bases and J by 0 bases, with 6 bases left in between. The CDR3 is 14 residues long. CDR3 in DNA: TGTGCCAGCAGCTTGGGGCCGTACCAAGAGACCCAGTACTTC. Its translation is CASSLGPYQETQYF.

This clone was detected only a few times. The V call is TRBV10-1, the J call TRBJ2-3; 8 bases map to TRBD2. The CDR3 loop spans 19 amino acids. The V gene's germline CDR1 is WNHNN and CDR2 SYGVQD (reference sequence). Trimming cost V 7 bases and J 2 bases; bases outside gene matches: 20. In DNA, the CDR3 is TGCGCCAGCATAAAGGCTCCCCCCAAGAGCGGGGGCCACACAGATACGCAGTATTTT. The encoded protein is CASIKAPPKSGGHTDTQYF.

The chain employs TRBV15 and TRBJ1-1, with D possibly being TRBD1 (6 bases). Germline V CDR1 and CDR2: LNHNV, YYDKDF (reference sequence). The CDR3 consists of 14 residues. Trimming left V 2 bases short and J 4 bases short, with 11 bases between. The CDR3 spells CATSRTKDSTEAFF. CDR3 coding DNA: TGTGCCACCAGCAGAACGAAGGACAGCACTGAAGCTTTCTTT.

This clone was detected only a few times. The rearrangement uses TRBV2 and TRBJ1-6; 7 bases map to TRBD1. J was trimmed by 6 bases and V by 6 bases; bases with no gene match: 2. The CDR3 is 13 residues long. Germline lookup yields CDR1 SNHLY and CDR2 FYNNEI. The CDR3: CASRYRGNSPLHF. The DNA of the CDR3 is TGTGCCAGCAGGTACAGGGGTAATTCACCCCTCCACTTT. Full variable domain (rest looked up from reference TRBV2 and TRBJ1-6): EPEVTQTPSHQVTQMGQEVILRCVPISNHLYFYWYRQILGQKVEFLVSFYNNEISEKSEIFDDQFSVERPDGSNFTLKIRSTKLEDSAMYFCASRYRGNSPLHFGNGTRLTVT.

The CDR3 DNA reads TGTGCCAGCTCACCATTGGGCGAGGGAATAGGAAGCGCTTTCTTT. This sequence encodes CASSPLGEGIGSAFF. The chain recombines TRBV18 with TRBJ1-1; D is undetermined. V gave up 2 bases and J gave up 11 bases, with 21 bases separating them. From germline, CDR1 is KGHSH and CDR2 LQKENI. CDR3 length: 15 amino acids.